The rows below give T cell receptor beta chains drawn from one sample of a study of molecular identifiers for immune sequencing clone quantification. One entry per CDR3 protein results from TCRdb running MiXCR on the PCR reads. Counted here are roughly 630,000 distinct CDR3 sequences, about 25% occurring once; the ten biggest clones make up 0.7% to 0.95%. The sample comprised naive CD8+ T cells from blood, with Jurkat cell RNA spiked in. Receptor source: a human donor in good health. Some libraries in this study had Jurkat cell RNA spiked in. Each CDR3 is given with its conserved first and last residue.

cdr3_aa | j_call | v_call
CASSSGRVLYEQYF | TRBJ2-7 | TRBV27
CASSQDSSQETQYF | TRBJ2-5 | TRBV4-3
CASSHLGLAGTGELFF | TRBJ2-2 | TRBV28
CASSSYEVFGGEQYF | TRBJ2-7 | TRBV7-3
CSARRDSTYEQYF | TRBJ2-7 | TRBV20-1
CASSAHAPGRNYGYTF | TRBJ1-2 | TRBV12-3/TRBV12-4
CASSQDSRGVDTQYF | TRBJ2-3 | TRBV4-3
CASSHSTGEYEQYF | TRBJ2-7 | TRBV4-3
CARSYGTAGELFF | TRBJ2-2 | TRBV6-2/TRBV6-3
CASSLSTLAGTTDTQYF | TRBJ2-3 | TRBV27
CASSMPGGPNPGELFF | TRBJ2-2 | TRBV7-9
CASSQVQGNTEAFF | TRBJ1-1 | TRBV4-1
CASSFSRDSSYEQYF | TRBJ2-7 | TRBV11-2
CATQSSYGYTF | TRBJ1-2 | TRBV10-3
CASSKLGVVGSGDTIYF | TRBJ1-3 | TRBV7-2
CASRGNRISSYNEQFF | TRBJ2-1 | TRBV25-1
CASSSQGVGYGYTF | TRBJ1-2 | TRBV13
CASSLALGQHSNQPQHF | TRBJ1-5 | TRBV12-3/TRBV12-4
CSVEVSTSNYGYTF | TRBJ1-2 | TRBV29-1
CASSHDTGRPNNSPLHF | TRBJ1-6 | TRBV3-1
CSVATIEGTQYF | TRBJ2-3 | TRBV29-1
CASSAGGFEEKLFF | TRBJ1-4 | TRBV12-3/TRBV12-4